A selection of T cell receptor beta chains follows, all from one sample in a study of glioma-infiltrating T cells. TCRdb itself ran the multiplex PCR reads through MiXCR, one entry per CDR3 protein. The table records around 100,000 distinct CDR3 sequences, around 28% of them present only once. Sequencing was performed on glioma tissue, nonneoplastic brain tissue, or PBMCs (not recorded which). The receptors stem from a human donor with low-grade glioma or glioblastoma, undergoing nonglioma brain surgery, or in good health (not recorded which). Each CDR3 is given with its conserved first and last residue. A D gene is named only where the DNA matches it firmly. Only part of the rows carry a size: once, few, many, or a class if the clone is expanded.

cdr3_aa	cdr3_nt	v_call	clone_size	d_call	j_call
CASSYGGAGFYNEQFF	TGTGCCAGCAGCTACGGGGGGGCGGGTTTCTACAATGAGCAGTTCTTC	TRBV7-6	few	TRBD2	TRBJ2-1
CASSFVSKVEQFF	TGTGCCAGCAGTTTTGTTTCGAAGGTTGAGCAGTTCTTC	TRBV27	many	NA	TRBJ2-1
CASSPGEHYGYTF	TGTGCCAGCTCACCAGGGGAACACTATGGCTACACCTTC	TRBV18	few	NA	TRBJ1-2
CASAQQYSNQPQHF	TGTGCCAGCGCCCAACAGTATAGCAATCAGCCCCAGCATTTT	TRBV18	NA	NA	TRBJ1-5
CASSLAGGNYEQYF	TGTGCCAGCAGCTTAGCCGGGGGTAACTACGAGCAGTACTTC	TRBV7-2	few	NA	TRBJ2-7
CASSLQTGASNTGELFF	TGTGCCAGCAGCCTCCAAACAGGCGCCTCGAACACCGGGGAGCTGTTTTTT	TRBV7-8	NA	NA	TRBJ2-2
CASSPTPDNEQFF	TGTGCCAGCAGTCCGACCCCCGACAATGAGCAGTTCTTC	TRBV28	many	NA	TRBJ2-1
CASSLGGSGGGETQYF	TGTGCCAGCAGCTTAGGTGGTAGCGGGGGGGGGGAGACCCAGTACTTC	TRBV7-2	NA	TRBD2	TRBJ2-5
CASSWGGAKTEAFF	TGTGCCAGCAGTTGGGGGGGCGCAAAGACTGAAGCTTTCTTT	TRBV28	many	NA	TRBJ1-1
CASRRNAGMNTEAFF	TGTGCCAGCAGGCGAAATGCAGGGATGAACACTGAAGCTTTCTTT	TRBV12-3/TRBV12-4	NA	NA	TRBJ1-1
CARSSNRDEQYF	TGTGCCAGATCGTCAAACAGGGACGAGCAGTACTTC	TRBV18	NA	NA	TRBJ2-7